This entry concerns a single T cell receptor beta chain. Rearranged V-D-J TRB sequences were amplified with a mixed TRB-A/B primer pool. A single record per CDR3 protein comes from TCRdb applying MiXCR to the multiplex PCR reads. The data contain 6,700 or so distinct CDR3 sequences, approximately 57% of them singletons. This sample stems from a study of T cell repertoires in aging, cancer and after chemotherapy. Turning to the study itself: The whole study produced a dataset of roughly 8.8 million TCR reads.

TCR beta rearrangements were amplified from peripheral blood genomic DNA. Sequencing was done on a sample of blood. The clonotype originates from a human donor with a solid tumor.

The CDR3 nucleotides read TGTGCCAGCAGCTTAGTGGGTTTTGAGCAGTACTTC. It yields the protein CASSLVGFEQYF. The rearrangement uses TRBV7-9 and TRBJ2-7; no firm D call. CDR3 length: 12 residues. The V gene's germline CDR1 is SEHNR and CDR2 FQNEAQ (reference sequence). V dropped 1 base and J dropped 7 bases, with 8 bases sitting between them.